This T cell receptor (beta chain) was identified during a study of T cell responses to AZD1222 COVID-19 vaccine. Method: immunoSEQ multiplex PCR; TCRdb's copy keeps in-frame clones and lacks some. The sample includes approximately 110,000 clones, around 90% seen only once; the top ten take about 13%. Study-wide findings and caveats: Distributed over spike, vaccine-associated CD4 TCRs predominated at 160-218 and 743-854. Spike-specific TCR breadth rose after two AZD1222 doses, and depth rose as well. The donor group comprised mostly white British people and more females; the analysis possibly underestimated clonal diversity.

Comments on this clone: Its antigen is unknown.

Trimming took off 6 bases at V and 12 bases at J, with 18 bases between the two ends. Germline V gene lookup returns CDR1 MNHEY and CDR2 SMNVEV (reference sequence). CDR3 size: 13 residues. The V gene is TRBV27, the J gene TRBJ2-1; a weak D match, TRBD1 (5 bases). The sequence came from an adult in good health. The specimen was peripheral blood, collected on day 0 of MenACWY control vaccination. The CDR3 reads CASSSQAPAVQFF. The CDR3 region has the DNA TGTGCCAGCAGCTCACAGGCCCCCGCGGTGCAGTTCTTC.